These T cell receptor beta chains were read from a single sample in a study of blood T cell repertoires in COVID-19. The protocol was immunoSEQ multiplex PCR, while the TCRdb copy is restricted to in-frame clones and leaves out a portion. The table has around 40,000 clones, around 86% seen once. The sample consisted of peripheral blood. These receptors were collected from a man aged 45-65 years with active or convalescent COVID-19. CDR3s include the opening cysteine and the closing phenylalanine or tryptophan. The D gene is left open where the match is weak. The listing skips clone size in some rows; elsewhere it reads once, few, many or a size class.

j_call v_call d_call clone_size cdr3_nt cdr3_aa
TRBJ1-1 TRBV18 TRBD1 - TGTGCCAGCTCCCTGGGACAGGGTATGTCTGAAGCTTTCTTT CASSLGQGMSEAFF
TRBJ2-1 TRBV9 TRBD1 - TGTGCCAGCAGCGTAGGGGGGACAGGGGGACAGAATGAGCAGTTCTTC CASSVGGTGGQNEQFF
TRBJ2-2 TRBV2 TRBD2 - TGTGCCAGAACGTCTAGCGGGAGTAGGTCCGGGGAGCTGTTTTTT CARTSSGSRSGELFF
TRBJ1-2 TRBV28 TRBD1 - TGTGCCAGCAGTTACCCGGGACAGGGGCGGGATGGCTACACCTTC CASSYPGQGRDGYTF
TRBJ1-6 TRBV27 TRBD1 - TGTGCCAGCAGTTTAACAGGGGATTCACCCCTCCACTTT CASSLTGDSPLHF
TRBJ2-1 TRBV5-1 - - TGCGCCAGCAGCTTGGCCAGGGGAGACCGCCACAATGAGCAGTTCTTC CASSLARGDRHNEQFF
TRBJ2-3 TRBV18 TRBD1 - TGTGCCAGCTCACCACTCCGGGACAGGGGGCGGTTAACAGATACGCAGTATTTT CASSPLRDRGRLTDTQYF
TRBJ2-7 TRBV19 - once TGTGCCAGTAGCCAAGACAGCCCCGAGCAGTACTTC CASSQDSPEQYF
TRBJ2-3 TRBV6-4 - - TGTGCCAGCAGCCCTGAGGGGGTTAGCACAGATACGCAGTATTTT CASSPEGVSTDTQYF
TRBJ2-3 TRBV7-2 TRBD1 medium-sized TGTGCCAGCAGCTTCGACAGGGAAAGCACAGATACGCAGTATTTT CASSFDRESTDTQYF
TRBJ2-3 TRBV11-2 - few TGTGCCAGCAGCTTAACAGGGACAGATACGCAGTATTTT CASSLTGTDTQYF
TRBJ1-4 TRBV2 TRBD1 - TGTGCCAGCAGTGGGGACAGATCTAATGAAAAACTGTTTTTT CASSGDRSNEKLFF
TRBJ1-3 TRBV5-4 - - TGTGCCAGCAGCTTGATTGGGGGCGCTGGAAACACCATATATTTT CASSLIGGAGNTIYF
TRBJ1-1 TRBV18 TRBD1 - TGTGCCAGCTCATCCCGGGACAGGGACACTGAAGCTTTCTTT CASSSRDRDTEAFF
TRBJ2-1 TRBV7-3 TRBD1 - TGTGCCAGCAGCCCCTGGGACAGGGGCGTCAGTGAGCAGTTCTTC CASSPWDRGVSEQFF
TRBJ2-3 TRBV28 - - TGTGCCACTACCTTACTAGTCGCAGATACGCAGTATTTT CATTLLVADTQYF
TRBJ2-3 TRBV27 - - TGTGCCAGCAGTTTACTCGGGGGGCTAGATACGCAGTATTTT CASSLLGGLDTQYF
TRBJ2-1 TRBV4-1 - few TGCGCCAGCAGCCAAGATGGGAGAGGGACACTAAACAATGAGCAGTTCTTC CASSQDGRGTLNNEQFF
TRBJ2-2 TRBV28 - once TGTGCCAGCAGTTCCTTGACTGATTATCAATCGAACACCGGGGAGCTGTTTTTT CASSSLTDYQSNTGELFF
TRBJ1-4 TRBV12-1 - once TGTGCCAGCAGCTTTCCGGACAGGGGGAGGGGTAATGAAAAACTGTTTTTT CASSFPDRGRGNEKLFF
TRBJ2-2 TRBV4-2 - few TGTGCCAGCAGCCAACGGGGGGCGGCCACCGGGGAGCTGTTTTTT CASSQRGAATGELFF
TRBJ2-3 TRBV5-1 - - TGCGCCAGCAGCTCGGACTTAATCCCTAGCACAGATACGCAGTATTTT CASSSDLIPSTDTQYF
TRBJ2-2 TRBV5-4 - - TGTGCCAGCAGCTTGGGGCAGGGGATCGGGGAGCTGTTTTTT CASSLGQGIGELFF
TRBJ2-1 TRBV3-1/TRBV3-2 TRBD2 few TGTGCCAGCAGCCCAGAGGGTCTAGCGGGGCCTTCCTACAATGAGCAGTTCTTC CASSPEGLAGPSYNEQFF
TRBJ2-1 TRBV12-5 - - TGTGCTAGTGGATTCGGACAGAGCTCCTACAATGAGCAGTTCTTC CASGFGQSSYNEQFF
TRBJ2-3 TRBV27 TRBD1 - TGTGCCAGCACTTCCGGGACAGGTACAGATACGCAGTATTTT CASTSGTGTDTQYF
TRBJ2-1 TRBV18 TRBD2 - TGTGCCAGCTCGACCGGGACTAGCGGGAACAATGAGCAGTTCTTC CASSTGTSGNNEQFF
TRBJ2-1 TRBV5-1 - - TGCGCCAGCAGCTTGGGGGACTCTAACAATGAGCAGTTCTTC CASSLGDSNNEQFF
TRBJ2-2 TRBV28 - - TGTGCCAGCAGTTTTGACAGGACTAGCACCGGGGAGCTGTTTTTT CASSFDRTSTGELFF
TRBJ2-2 TRBV2 TRBD2 - TGTGCCAGCAGTCAGGAAGCGGGGGGCACCGGGGAGCTGTTTTTT CASSQEAGGTGELFF
TRBJ1-5 TRBV19 - - TGTGCCAGTAGTTTCAGGGATAGCAATCAGCCCCAGCATTTT CASSFRDSNQPQHF
TRBJ2-1 TRBV2 TRBD2 - TGTGCCAGCAGTGAGTCTAGCGGGGGCTATGAGCAGTTCTTC CASSESSGGYEQFF
TRBJ1-4 TRBV5-1 - - TGCGCCAGCAGCTTGGGACAGACTAATGAAAAACTGTTTTTT CASSLGQTNEKLFF
TRBJ1-2 TRBV25-1 TRBD1 - TGTGCCAGCAGTGAATATGACAGGGCCGGCTTAGGCTACACCTTC CASSEYDRAGLGYTF
TRBJ2-7 TRBV28 TRBD2 - TGTGCCAGCAGACCCCGCGCCGGGACTAGCGGAAACTACGAGCAGTACTTC CASRPRAGTSGNYEQYF
TRBJ2-2 TRBV7-3 TRBD2 - TGTGCCAGCAGCTTAGTAGCGGGGGGAAACACCGGGGAGCTGTTTTTT CASSLVAGGNTGELFF
TRBJ2-5 TRBV14 - - TGTGCCAGCAGCCTTGTCATCCAAGAGACCCAGTACTTC CASSLVIQETQYF
TRBJ1-2 TRBV6-5 TRBD1 once TGTGCCAGCAGTCCCTTGGACAGGGACCGATATGGCTACACCTTC CASSPLDRDRYGYTF
TRBJ2-1 TRBV10-3 TRBD1 - TGTGCCATCAGGGAGGACAGGGGACTTTACAATGAGCAGTTCTTC CAIREDRGLYNEQFF
TRBJ2-5 TRBV7-3 - few TGTGCCAGCAGCCCAACCGGGTTACAAGAGACCCAGTACTTC CASSPTGLQETQYF
TRBJ1-6 TRBV5-5 - - TGTGCCAGCAGCTTGGATTTGTTTAGCTCCTATAATTCACCCCTCCACTTT CASSLDLFSSYNSPLHF
TRBJ2-1 TRBV9 TRBD2 - TGTGCCAGCAGCTCCCGGACTAGCGGGGGGGTGGAGCTTGAGCAGTTCTTC CASSSRTSGGVELEQFF
TRBJ2-2 TRBV27 - - TGTGCCAGCAGTAACCCTGACCCAGGCGGAGGCACCGGGGAGCTGTTTTTT CASSNPDPGGGTGELFF
TRBJ2-1 TRBV9 - - TGTGCCAGCAGCGTCGTCGCAGCCTACAATGAGCAGTTCTTC CASSVVAAYNEQFF
TRBJ1-5 TRBV28 - - TGTGCCAGCAGAGGGGACACCTACGGGCAGCCCCAGCATTTT CASRGDTYGQPQHF
TRBJ1-4 TRBV5-1 - once TGCGCCAGCAGCTTGGAGGGGGCTAATGAAAAACTGTTTTTT CASSLEGANEKLFF
TRBJ2-3 TRBV24-1 - - TGTGCCACCAGTGACTTGACAGCGGCTAGCACAGATACGCAGTATTTT CATSDLTAASTDTQYF
TRBJ1-1 TRBV6-5 - once TGTGCCAGCAGTTACAGGGGGATAGGCACTGAAGCTTTCTTT CASSYRGIGTEAFF
TRBJ1-1 TRBV5-1 - - TGCGCCAGCAGCTGGGCCGACAGTTTGAACACTGAAGCTTTCTTT CASSWADSLNTEAFF
TRBJ1-5 TRBV4-2 - few TGTGCCAGCAGCCAAGAGGGAGCGGGGAGACAGCCCCAGCATTTT CASSQEGAGRQPQHF
TRBJ2-5 TRBV28 - - TGTGCCAGCAGTTTGCCACAGGGAGTGGAGACCCAGTACTTC CASSLPQGVETQYF
TRBJ1-1 TRBV5-8 - - TGTGCCAGCAGCTTGATAGGGAGGGGGTCCACTGAAGCTTTCTTT CASSLIGRGSTEAFF
TRBJ2-5 TRBV5-1 TRBD1 - TGCGCCAGCAGCTTCGGGGACAGCGAAGAGACCCAGTACTTC CASSFGDSEETQYF
TRBJ1-2 TRBV2 - - TGTGCCAGCAGGAAGACAAGTGAGAATGATGGCTACACCTTC CASRKTSENDGYTF
TRBJ1-1 TRBV5-1 TRBD1 - TGCGCCAGCAGCTTGTTGCCAGGGGGCGTCGGGATGAACACTGAAGCTTTCTTT CASSLLPGGVGMNTEAFF
TRBJ1-1 TRBV12-3/TRBV12-4 - - TGTGCCAGCACCCTCTCGAGGTTCACTGAAGCTTTCTTT CASTLSRFTEAFF
TRBJ2-1 TRBV19 TRBD1 - TGTGCCAGTACCCCGGGACAGGTTGTCAATGAGCAGTTCTTC CASTPGQVVNEQFF
TRBJ1-1 TRBV3-1/TRBV3-2 - few TGTGCCAGCAGCCAAGCTTCGTCTGAAGCTTTCTTT CASSQASSEAFF
TRBJ1-5 TRBV27 - - TGTGCCAGCAGTTTAGGGGGGGGTTGGGGGAGAGATCAGCCCCAGCATTTT CASSLGGGWGRDQPQHF
TRBJ1-2 TRBV11-2 TRBD1 - TGTGCCAGCAGCTTTGGACAGGGGGATAGTAACACCTTC CASSFGQGDSNTF